Sequencing of this TCR beta chain was carried out in a study of technical replicates of blood from a handful of donors. Repertoires were generated with immunoSEQ multiplex PCR, while TCRdb's copy carries only in-frame clones and drops some. The sample contains tens of thousands of clones, roughly 90% of which appear only once. V was pared by 5 bases and J by 0 bases, with 10 bases between. The CDR3 consists of 15 residues. Germline loops: CDR1 MGHDK, CDR2 SYGVNS. This receptor was identified in a human donor in good health. The genes are TRBV25-1 and TRBJ2-2, with D perhaps TRBD1 (6 bases). The sample consisted of T cells isolated from PBMCs. CDR3 region: CASSRDTANTGELFF. The CDR3 bases are TGTGCCAGCAGTAGGGACACCGCGAACACCGGGGAGCTGTTTTTT.